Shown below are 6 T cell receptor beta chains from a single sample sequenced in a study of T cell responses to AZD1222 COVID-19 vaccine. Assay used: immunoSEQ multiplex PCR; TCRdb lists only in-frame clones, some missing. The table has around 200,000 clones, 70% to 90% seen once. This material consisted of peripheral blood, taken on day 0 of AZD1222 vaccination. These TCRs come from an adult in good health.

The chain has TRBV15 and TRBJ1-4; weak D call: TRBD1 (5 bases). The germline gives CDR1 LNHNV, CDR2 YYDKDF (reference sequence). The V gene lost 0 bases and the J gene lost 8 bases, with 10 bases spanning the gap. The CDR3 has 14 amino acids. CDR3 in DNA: TGTGCCACCAGCAGAGAAGGGGTGAGGGAAAAACTGTTTTTT. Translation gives CATSREGVREKLFF.

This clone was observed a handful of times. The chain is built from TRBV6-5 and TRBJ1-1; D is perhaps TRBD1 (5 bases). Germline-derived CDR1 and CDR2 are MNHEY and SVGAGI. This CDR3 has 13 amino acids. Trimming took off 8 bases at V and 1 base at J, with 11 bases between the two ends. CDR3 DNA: TGTGCCAGCTCGACAACAGGGAACACTGAAGCTTTCTTT. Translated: CASSTTGNTEAFF.

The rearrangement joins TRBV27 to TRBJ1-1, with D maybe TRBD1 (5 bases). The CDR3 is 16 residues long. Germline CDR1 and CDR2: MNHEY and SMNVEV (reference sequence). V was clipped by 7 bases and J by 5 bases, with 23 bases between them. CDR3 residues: CASKGNRVLMETEAFF. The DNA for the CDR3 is TGTGCCAGCAAGGGGAACCGCGTCCTAATGGAGACTGAAGCTTTCTTT.

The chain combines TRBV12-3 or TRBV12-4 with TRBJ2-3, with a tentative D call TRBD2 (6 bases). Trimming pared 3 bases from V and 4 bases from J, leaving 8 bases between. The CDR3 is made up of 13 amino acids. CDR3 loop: CASSFGGSDTQYF. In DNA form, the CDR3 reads TGTGCCAGCAGTTTCGGGGGATCAGATACGCAGTATTTT.

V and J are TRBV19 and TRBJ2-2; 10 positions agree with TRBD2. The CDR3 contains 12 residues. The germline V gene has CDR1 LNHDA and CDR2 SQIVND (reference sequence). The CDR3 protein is CGTSGNTGELFF. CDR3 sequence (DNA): TGTGGGACTAGCGGGAACACCGGGGAGCTGTTTTTT.

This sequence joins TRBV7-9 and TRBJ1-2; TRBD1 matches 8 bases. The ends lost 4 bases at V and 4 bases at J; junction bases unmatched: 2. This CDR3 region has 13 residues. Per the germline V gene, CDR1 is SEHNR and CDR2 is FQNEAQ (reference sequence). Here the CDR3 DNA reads TGTGCCAGCAGCTCGACAGGGGTCTATGGCTACACCTTC. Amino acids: CASSSTGVYGYTF. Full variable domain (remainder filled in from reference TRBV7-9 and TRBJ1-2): DTGVSQNPRHKITKRGQNVTFRCDPISEHNRLYWYRQTLGQGPEFLTYFQNEAQLEKSRLLSDRFSAERPKGSFSTLEIQRTEQGDSAMYLCASSSTGVYGYTFGSGTRLTVV.